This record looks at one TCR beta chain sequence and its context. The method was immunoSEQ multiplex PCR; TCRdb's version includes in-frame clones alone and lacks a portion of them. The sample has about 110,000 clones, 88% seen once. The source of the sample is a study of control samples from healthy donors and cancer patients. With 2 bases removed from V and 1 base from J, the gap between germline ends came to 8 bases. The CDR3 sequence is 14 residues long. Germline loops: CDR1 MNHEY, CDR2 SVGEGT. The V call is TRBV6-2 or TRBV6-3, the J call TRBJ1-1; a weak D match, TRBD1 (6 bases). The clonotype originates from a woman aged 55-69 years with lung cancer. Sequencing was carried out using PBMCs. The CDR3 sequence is CASSYRGANTEAFF. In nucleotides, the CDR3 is TGTGCCAGCAGTTACAGGGGGGCGAACACTGAAGCTTTCTTT.